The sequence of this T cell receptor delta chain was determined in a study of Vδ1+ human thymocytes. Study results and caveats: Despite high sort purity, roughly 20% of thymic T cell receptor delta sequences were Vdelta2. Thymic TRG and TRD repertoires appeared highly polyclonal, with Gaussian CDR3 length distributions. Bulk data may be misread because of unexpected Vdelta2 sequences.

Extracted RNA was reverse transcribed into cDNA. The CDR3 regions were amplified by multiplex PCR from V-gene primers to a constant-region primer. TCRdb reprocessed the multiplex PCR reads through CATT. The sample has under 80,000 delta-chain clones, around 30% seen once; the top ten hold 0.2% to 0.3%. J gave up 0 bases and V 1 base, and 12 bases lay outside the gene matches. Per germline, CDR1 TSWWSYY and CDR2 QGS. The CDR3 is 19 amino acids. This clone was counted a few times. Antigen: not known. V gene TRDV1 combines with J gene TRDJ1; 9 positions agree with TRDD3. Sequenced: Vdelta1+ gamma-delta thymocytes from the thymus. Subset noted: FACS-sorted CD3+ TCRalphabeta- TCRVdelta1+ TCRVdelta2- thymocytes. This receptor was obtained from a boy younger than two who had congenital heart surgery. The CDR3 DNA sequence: TGTGCTCTTGGGGAACGATTTGCGGGAGGGGATACGGACACCGATAAACTCATCTTT. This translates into CALGERFAGGDTDTDKLIF.